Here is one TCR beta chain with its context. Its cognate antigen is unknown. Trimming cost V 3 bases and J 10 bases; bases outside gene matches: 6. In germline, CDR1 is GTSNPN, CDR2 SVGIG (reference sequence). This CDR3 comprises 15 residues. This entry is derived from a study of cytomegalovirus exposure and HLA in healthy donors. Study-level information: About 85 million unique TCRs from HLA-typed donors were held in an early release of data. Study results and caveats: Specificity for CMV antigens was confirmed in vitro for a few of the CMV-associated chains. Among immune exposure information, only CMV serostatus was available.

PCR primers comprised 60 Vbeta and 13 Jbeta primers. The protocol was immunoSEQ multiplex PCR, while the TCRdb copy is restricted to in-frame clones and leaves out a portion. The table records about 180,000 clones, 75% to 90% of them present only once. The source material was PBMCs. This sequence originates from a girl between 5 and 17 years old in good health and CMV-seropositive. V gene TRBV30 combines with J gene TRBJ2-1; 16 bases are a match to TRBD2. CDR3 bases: TGTGCCTGGAGGGGGACTAGCGGGAGGGCGGAGGAGCAGTTCTTC. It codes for CAWRGTSGRAEEQFF.